One sample yielded the 28 T cell receptor beta chains listed below, sequenced in a study of blood T cell repertoires in COVID-19. Clones were read by immunoSEQ multiplex PCR, and TCRdb kept only the in-frame ones, dropping some. The sample lists fewer than 400,000 clones; approximately 86% were seen once. Sequencing was performed on peripheral blood. These receptors all stem from a human donor in a cohort sampled during active COVID-19.

The rearrangement joins TRBV4-2 to TRBJ2-7; D is undetermined. In germline, CDR1 is LGHNA, CDR2 YNFKEQ. Trimming left V 1 base short and J 0 bases short, with 10 bases between. This CDR3 is built from 15 residues. CDR3 in amino acids: CASSQGAKSSYEQYF. In DNA, the CDR3 is TGTGCCAGCAGCCAAGGTGCGAAGAGCTCCTACGAGCAGTACTTC.

The chain joins TRBV6-5 to TRBJ2-5; TRBD2 is a possible D gene (5 bases). Germline-derived CDR1 and CDR2 are MNHEY and SVGAGI. This CDR3 is 13 amino acids long. Deletions cut 5 bases from V and 4 bases from J, with 11 bases between. The CDR3 is CASSPTRGETQYF. The CDR3 DNA follows: TGTGCCAGCAGTCCGACCCGGGGAGAGACCCAGTACTTC.

The chain uses TRBV18 and TRBJ2-5; unclear D gene. Per the germline V gene, CDR1 is KGHSH and CDR2 is LQKENI. The ends were cut back, 5 bases at V and 2 bases at J, with 12 bases in the middle. This CDR3 is 14 amino acids long. The CDR3 here is CASSITSTQETQYF. CDR3 bases: TGTGCCAGCTCAATAACGAGCACTCAAGAGACCCAGTACTTC. Looking up the rest from reference TRBV18 and TRBJ2-5 gives the full variable domain: NAGVMQNPRHLVRRRGQEARLRCSPMKGHSHVYWYRQLPEEGLKFMVYLQKENIIDESGMPKERFSAEFPKEGPSILRIQQVVRGDSAAYFCASSITSTQETQYFGPGTRLLVL.

This clone was detected once. J is TRBJ2-5 and V is TRBV27; D perhaps matches TRBD1 (6 bases). The V gene lost 4 bases and the J gene lost 5 bases, with 17 bases spanning the gap. CDR1 and CDR2 from the germline V gene are MNHEY and SMNVEV (reference sequence). CDR3 length: 15 amino acids. The CDR3 coding sequence is TGTGCCAGCAGTTCGACCAACACAGGGACGGAGACCCAGTACTTC. It translates to CASSSTNTGTETQYF.

This sequence joins TRBV28 and TRBJ2-1, with 7 bases that match TRBD2. The V gene end was trimmed by 1 base and the J gene end by 7 bases; junction bases not matched to a gene: 10. Germline V CDR1 and CDR2: MDHEN, SYDVKM. This CDR3 is 16 amino acids long. The chain's CDR3 is CASSLSTGGSLNEQFF. CDR3 DNA sequence: TGTGCCAGCAGTTTATCCACCGGGGGGAGCCTTAATGAGCAGTTCTTC.

The V call is TRBV7-3, the J call TRBJ2-3; 13 bases map to TRBD2. The length of the CDR3 is 18 residues. The junction had 10 bases not matched to a gene; V was cut back by 5 bases and J by 2 bases. The V gene's germline CDR1 is SGHTA and CDR2 FQGTGA. The DNA of the CDR3 is TGTGCCAGCAGCCGCCTGGGGGGACTAGCGGGAATCACAGATACGCAGTATTTT. As protein: CASSRLGGLAGITDTQYF.

The rearrangement joins TRBV2 to TRBJ1-2; 9 nucleotides align to TRBD1. Germline CDR1 is SNHLY and CDR2 is FYNNEI. This CDR3 has 13 amino acids. Trimming took 6 bases from V and 8 from J; bases not matched to a gene: 7. DNA of the CDR3: TGTGCCAGCAGCTCAGACAGGGGGAGCGGCTACACCTTC. It yields the protein CASSSDRGSGYTF.

This clone was counted a single time. This rearrangement joins TRBV25-1 to TRBJ2-5, with TRBD1 matching 8 bases. The CDR3 is 13 amino acids. V shed 6 bases and J 4 bases; nucleotides not matched to a gene: 4. Germline V gene lookup returns CDR1 MGHDK and CDR2 SYGVNS. CDR3 in amino acids: CASRSGGRETQYF. The CDR3 DNA is TGTGCCAGCAGATCAGGGGGCCGAGAGACCCAGTACTTC.

The genes are TRBV27 and TRBJ2-1; 9 bases fit TRBD2. V dropped 2 bases and J dropped 3; count of bases not matched to a gene: 2. Looked up from germline, CDR1 is MNHEY and CDR2 is SMNVEV (reference sequence). CDR3 size: 15 residues. The CDR3 DNA is TGTGCCAGCAGTTTAGAGCGGGGGGTCTACAATGAGCAGTTCTTC. This codes for CASSLERGVYNEQFF.

J is TRBJ2-5 and V is TRBV5-1, with D perhaps matching TRBD1 (6 bases). The CDR3 covers 17 residues. In germline, CDR1 is SGHRS, CDR2 YFSETQ. V lost 4 bases and J lost 3, with 22 bases in between. The CDR3 reads CASSLRNNRDGKETQYF. CDR3 nucleotide sequence: TGCGCCAGCAGCCTCCGTAACAACAGGGACGGGAAAGAGACCCAGTACTTC.

The V call is TRBV29-1, the J call TRBJ1-2; tentatively, D is TRBD1 (6 bases). CDR1 is SQVTM and CDR2 is ANQGSEA in the germline V gene. CDR3 size: 13 residues. V shed 6 bases and J shed 6 bases, with 17 bases lying between them. CDR3 protein: CSVARGGANGYTF. In DNA, the CDR3 is TGCAGCGTCGCGAGGGGGGGCGCTAATGGCTACACCTTC.

The rearrangement uses TRBV7-3 and TRBJ2-2, with TRBD2 matching over 7 bases. CDR3 length: 15 residues. J was trimmed by 6 bases and V by 4 bases; bases with no gene match: 8. Per germline, CDR1 SGHTA and CDR2 FQGTGA. The CDR3 DNA sequence: TGTGCCAGCAGCTGGACGGGGGGAGAGGCCGGGGAGCTGTTTTTT. The encoded protein is CASSWTGGEAGELFF.

The rearrangement links TRBV11-2 to TRBJ2-5; 11 bases fit TRBD2. The V and J ends lost 2 bases and 5 bases, in that order; junction bases with no gene match: 10. CDR1 is SGHAT, CDR2 FQNNGV, per germline. The CDR3 is 17 amino acids. CDR3 protein: CASSLNLAGGLGETQYF. The DNA of the CDR3 is TGTGCCAGCAGCTTAAATCTAGCGGGGGGCTTAGGCGAGACCCAGTACTTC.

The chain is built from TRBV28 and TRBJ2-7; D is ambiguous. This CDR3 region has 12 residues. The germline V gene has CDR1 MDHEN and CDR2 SYDVKM. V gave up 2 bases and J gave up 6 bases, with 8 bases separating them. The CDR3 reads CASSLTRSEQYF. The CDR3 region has the DNA TGTGCCAGCAGTTTAACTCGGTCCGAGCAGTACTTC. The variable domain in full, completed from reference TRBV28 and TRBJ2-7, reads DVKVTQSSRYLVKRTGEKVFLECVQDMDHENMFWYRQDPGLGLRLIYFSYDVKMKEKGDIPEGYSVSREKKERFSLILESASTNQTSMYLCASSLTRSEQYFGPGTRLTVT.

This chain links TRBV6-5 with TRBJ2-3, with a tentative D call TRBD2 (5 bases). The CDR3 loop spans 16 amino acids. Deletions cut 2 bases from V and 0 bases from J, with 12 bases between. CDR1 and CDR2 (germline): MNHEY, SVGAGI. CDR3 amino acids: CASSYGQRSSTDTQYF. The CDR3 nucleotides are TGTGCCAGCAGTTACGGCCAGCGGTCGAGCACAGATACGCAGTATTTT.

This clone showed up many times. This chain connects TRBV3-1 (or the pseudogene TRBV3-2) to TRBJ2-1, with TRBD2 identical over 8 bases. The CDR3 has 16 amino acids. Germline lookup yields CDR1 LGHDT and CDR2 YNNKEL (reference sequence). Trimming at V came to 0 bases and at J to 3 bases, leaving 4 bases not matched to a gene. CDR3 protein: CASSQEAGEIYNEQFF. The CDR3 region has the DNA TGTGCCAGCAGCCAAGAAGCGGGAGAGATCTACAATGAGCAGTTCTTC.

The genes are TRBV18 and TRBJ2-7; perhaps TRBD1 as D (5 bases). The germline V gene encodes CDR1 KGHSH and CDR2 LQKENI. V lost 3 bases, J lost 3 bases, and 9 bases lay in between. This CDR3 is built from 13 residues. CDR3 nucleotides: TGTGCCAGCTCACCGGAGACAGTCTACGAGCAGTACTTC. Translated: CASSPETVYEQYF.

Turning to this clone: The same CDR3 also results from other DNA sequences found in this sample. The chain uses TRBV6-1 and TRBJ2-7, with 8 bases matching TRBD1. The V gene end was trimmed by 3 bases and the J gene end by 0 bases; junction bases not matched to a gene: 4. From germline, CDR1 is MNHNS and CDR2 SASEGT. The CDR3 is 15 residues long. CDR3 nucleotide sequence: TGTGCCAGCAGTGAGCGGACAGGGTCCTCCTACGAGCAGTACTTC. This encodes CASSERTGSSYEQYF.

This chain uses TRBV6-5 with TRBJ1-5; 8 bases are shared with TRBD1. This CDR3 is built from 13 residues. With 10 bases clipped from V and 2 bases from J, the junction kept 4 bases outside the gene matches. Germline assignment: CDR1 MNHEY and CDR2 SVGAGI. The CDR3 DNA reads TGTGCCACCGCGGACAGGGGCAATCAGCCCCAGCATTTT. Translation: CATADRGNQPQHF.

This clone was picked up one time. The gene calls are TRBV6-4 and TRBJ2-3; tentatively, D is TRBD1 (6 bases). The CDR3 totals 14 residues. V lost 8 bases and J lost 2, with 14 bases in between. CDR1 is MRHNA, CDR2 SNTAGT, per germline. CDR3 bases: TGTGCCAGCTCGGTCGGGACAACCACAGATACGCAGTATTTT. Protein: CASSVGTTTDTQYF.

The rearrangement links TRBV13 to TRBJ2-3; a weak D match, TRBD2 (5 bases). CDR1 is PRHDT and CDR2 is FYEKMQ in the germline V gene (reference sequence). CDR3 length equals 15 residues. V gave up 2 bases and J gave up 2 bases, with 11 bases separating them. The CDR3 region has the DNA TGTGCCAGCAGCTTAACCCAGCGGAACACAGATACGCAGTATTTT. Translating gives CASSLTQRNTDTQYF.

The rearrangement uses TRBV7-9 and TRBJ2-1; tentative D call: TRBD2 (6 bases). V lost 4 bases and J 2 bases, leaving 15 bases between the germline ends. CDR1 is SEHNR and CDR2 is FQNEAQ in the germline V gene (reference sequence). This CDR3 comprises 16 residues. CDR3 amino acids: CASSSRAGLPYNEQFF. As DNA, the CDR3 is TGTGCCAGCAGCTCCCGGGCGGGGCTCCCCTACAATGAGCAGTTCTTC.

The V call is TRBV7-8, the J call TRBJ2-7; 11 bases agree with TRBD2. Germline V gene lookup returns CDR1 SGHVS and CDR2 FQNEAQ. Trimming took 1 base from V and 2 from J; bases not matched to a gene: 7. This CDR3 region has 17 residues. The CDR3 spells CASSLVLTSGSPYEQYF. The CDR3 DNA sequence: TGTGCCAGCAGCTTAGTGCTTACTAGCGGGAGTCCCTACGAGCAGTACTTC.

The V call is TRBV11-2, the J call TRBJ2-5, with D possibly matching TRBD2 (6 bases). CDR3 length: 15 amino acids. Trimming took 1 base from V and 2 from J, leaving 11 bases between them. Germline V gives CDR1 SGHAT, CDR2 FQNNGV. Here the CDR3 reads CASSLARGTQETQYF. CDR3 nucleotides: TGTGCCAGCAGCTTAGCGCGGGGAACGCAAGAGACCCAGTACTTC. The full variable domain, rest sourced from reference TRBV11-2 and TRBJ2-5, is EAGVAQSPRYKIIEKRQSVAFWCNPISGHATLYWYQQILGQGPKLLIQFQNNGVVDDSQLPKDRFSAERLKGVDSTLKIQPAKLEDSAVYLCASSLARGTQETQYFGPGTRLLVL.

The chain couples TRBV18 to TRBJ2-3, with 12 bases that match TRBD2. The CDR3 contains 17 residues. Looked up from germline, CDR1 is KGHSH and CDR2 is LQKENI. Trimming at V came to 1 base and at J to 6 bases, leaving 8 bases not matched to a gene. The DNA of the CDR3 is TGTGCCAGCTCACCACGACTAGCGGGAGTCGATGGGGATACGCAGTATTTT. It is translated as CASSPRLAGVDGDTQYF.

This clone was seen a single time. The CDR3 loop is CASSLSAGLAYEQYF. The CDR3 nucleotides are TGTGCCAGCAGTTTGTCGGCGGGACTCGCCTACGAGCAGTACTTC. This sequence joins TRBV27 and TRBJ2-7, with D tentatively TRBD2 (6 bases). V dropped 3 bases and J dropped 2 bases, with 14 bases sitting between them. CDR3 length equals 15 residues. CDR1 and CDR2 (germline): MNHEY, SMNVEV (reference sequence).

The genes are TRBV5-4 and TRBJ1-1, with D hard to call. The CDR3 contains 13 residues. V lost 4 bases, J lost 5 bases, and 12 bases lay in between. CDR1 is SGHNT and CDR2 is YYREEE in the germline V gene (reference sequence). The CDR3 sequence: CASSLGSETEAFF. CDR3 DNA sequence: TGTGCCAGCAGCCTGGGTAGCGAAACTGAAGCTTTCTTT.

The V call is TRBV7-9, the J call TRBJ2-5; D is unresolved. Germline assignment: CDR1 SEHNR and CDR2 FQNEAQ (reference sequence). The CDR3 totals 12 residues. The germline V and J ends were trimmed by 1 base and 5 bases, with 5 bases remaining between them. The CDR3 DNA is TGTGCCAGCAGCTTAGGGAGCGAGACCCAGTACTTC. Protein product: CASSLGSETQYF.